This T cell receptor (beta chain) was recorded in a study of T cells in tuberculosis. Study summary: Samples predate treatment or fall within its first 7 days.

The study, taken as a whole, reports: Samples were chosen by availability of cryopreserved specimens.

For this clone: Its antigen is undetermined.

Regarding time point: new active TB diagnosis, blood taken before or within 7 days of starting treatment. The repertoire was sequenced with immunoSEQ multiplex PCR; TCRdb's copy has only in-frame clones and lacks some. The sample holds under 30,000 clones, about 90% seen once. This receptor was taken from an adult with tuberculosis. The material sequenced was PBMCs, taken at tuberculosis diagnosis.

The CDR3 bases are TGTGCCAGCAGTGTGACTAGCTCCTACGAGCAGTACTTC. Its protein is CASSVTSSYEQYF. The V and J genes are TRBV28 and TRBJ2-7, with a weak D call TRBD2 (6 bases). V lost 5 bases to trimming and J lost 0 bases, with 8 bases between them. This CDR3 is built from 13 residues. Germline V lookup: CDR1 MDHEN, CDR2 SYDVKM.